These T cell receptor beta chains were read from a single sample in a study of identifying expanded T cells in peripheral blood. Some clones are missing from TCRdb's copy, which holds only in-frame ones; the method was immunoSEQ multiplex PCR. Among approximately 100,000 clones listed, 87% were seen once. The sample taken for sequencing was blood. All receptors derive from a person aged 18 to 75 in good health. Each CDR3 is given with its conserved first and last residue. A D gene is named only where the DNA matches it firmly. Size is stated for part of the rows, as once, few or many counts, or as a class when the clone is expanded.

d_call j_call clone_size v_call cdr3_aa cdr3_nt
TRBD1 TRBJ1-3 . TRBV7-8 CASSLRDRDYSGNTIYF TGTGCCAGCAGCTTGCGGGACAGGGATTACTCTGGAAACACCATATATTTT
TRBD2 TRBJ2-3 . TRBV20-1 CSAGLGWQYF TGCAGTGCTGGACTAGGGTGGCAGTATTTT
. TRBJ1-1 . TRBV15 CATSRVNTEAFF TGTGCCACCAGCAGGGTAAACACTGAAGCTTTCTTT
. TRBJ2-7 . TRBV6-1 CASSESWSGTYEQYF TGTGCCAGCAGTGAATCGTGGTCCGGGACCTACGAGCAGTACTTC
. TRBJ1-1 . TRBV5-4 CASSYGSSRTFF TGTGCCAGCAGTTATGGCTCCAGTCGGACCTTCTTT
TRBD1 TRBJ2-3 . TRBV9 CASSAPTTTGLFWTQYF TGTGCCAGCAGCGCCCCTACCACGACAGGGCTTTTTTGGACGCAGTATTTT
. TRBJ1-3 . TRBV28 CASSLTEGNTIYF TGTGCCAGCAGTTTGACGGAAGGAAACACCATATATTTT
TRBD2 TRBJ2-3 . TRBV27 CASSPPRTSGADTQYF TGTGCCAGCAGCCCCCCTCGGACTAGCGGGGCAGATACGCAGTATTTT
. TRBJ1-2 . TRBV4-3 CASSQDRKPPPTGYTF TGCGCCAGCAGCCAAGATCGCAAGCCCCCGCCTACTGGCTACACCTTC
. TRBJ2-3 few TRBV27 CASSFLPSGTDTQYF TGTGCCAGCAGTTTTCTACCGAGCGGCACAGATACGCAGTATTTT
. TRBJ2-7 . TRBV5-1 CASSLVDPLLGEQYF TGCGCCAGCAGCTTGGTGGATCCTCTTCTAGGGGAGCAGTACTTC
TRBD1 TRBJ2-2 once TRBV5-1 CASSLQGARTGELFF TGCGCCAGCAGCCTCCAGGGGGCGAGAACCGGGGAGCTGTTTTTT
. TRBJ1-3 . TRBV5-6 CASSLKVSSGNTIYF TGTGCCAGCAGCTTGAAAGTCAGCTCTGGAAACACCATATATTTT
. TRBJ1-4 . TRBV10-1 CASSGCAKATNEKLFF TGCGCCAGCAGTGGTTGCGCGAAAGCAACTAATGAAAAACTGTTTTTT
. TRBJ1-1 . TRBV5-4 CASSSLKGTEAFF TGTGCCAGCAGCTCCCTGAAGGGCACTGAAGCTTTCTTT
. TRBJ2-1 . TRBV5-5 CASSLDVSRQGLREFF TGTGCCAGCAGCTTGGACGTATCTCGGCAGGGGCTAAGGGAGTTCTTC
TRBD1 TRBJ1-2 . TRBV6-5 CASRTGQGFHGYTF TGTGCCAGCAGAACGGGACAGGGGTTTCATGGCTACACCTTC
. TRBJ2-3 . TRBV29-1 CSAIGRMRVLTDTQYF TGCAGCGCTATAGGGCGAATGCGAGTACTAACAGATACGCAGTATTTT
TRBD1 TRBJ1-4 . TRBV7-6 CASSLGQGNEKLFF TGTGCCAGCAGCTTGGGACAGGGGAATGAAAAACTGTTTTTT
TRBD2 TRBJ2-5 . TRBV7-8 CASSLGTSVETQYF TGTGCCAGCAGCTTAGGGACTAGCGTAGAGACCCAGTACTTC
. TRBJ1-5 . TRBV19 CASSVFGQGSNQPQHF TGTGCCAGTAGTGTTTTTGGTCAGGGGAGCAATCAGCCCCAGCATTTT
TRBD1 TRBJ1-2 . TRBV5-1 CASSPSSGQGPLLNYGYTF TGCGCCAGCAGCCCCTCGTCGGGACAGGGGCCACTACTTAACTATGGCTACACCTTC
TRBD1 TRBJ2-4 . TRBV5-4 CASSFKGAGNIQYF TGTGCCAGCAGCTTTAAGGGGGCAGGAAACATTCAGTACTTC
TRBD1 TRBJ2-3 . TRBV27 CASSPPGQGADTQYF TGTGCCAGCAGTCCTCCCGGACAGGGAGCGGATACGCAGTATTTT
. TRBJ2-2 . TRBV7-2 CASSSPVFKGGELFF TGTGCCAGCAGCTCCCCAGTTTTTAAGGGCGGGGAGCTGTTTTTT
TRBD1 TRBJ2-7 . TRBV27 CASSTTGGGYEQYF TGTGCCAGCAGCACGACAGGGGGTGGGTACGAGCAGTACTTC
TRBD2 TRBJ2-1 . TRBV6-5 CASSYSSSGGRYEQFF TGTGCCAGCAGTTACTCGAGTAGCGGGGGGAGATATGAGCAGTTCTTC
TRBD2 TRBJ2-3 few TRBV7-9 CASSLGLDWGTTTDTQYF TGTGCCAGCAGCTTAGGACTGGATTGGGGGACTACCACAGATACGCAGTATTTT
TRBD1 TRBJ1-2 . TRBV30 CAWRIQGVLGYTF TGTGCCTGGAGGATACAGGGGGTTCTTGGCTACACCTTC
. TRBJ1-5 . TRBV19 CASSIGEIQPQHF TGTGCCAGTAGTATAGGAGAGATCCAGCCCCAGCATTTT
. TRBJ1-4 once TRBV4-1 CASSHSHLGLREKLFF TGCGCCAGCAGCCATTCCCACTTGGGACTTCGCGAAAAACTGTTTTTT
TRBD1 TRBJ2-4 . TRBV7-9 CAGYRGALPYF TGTGCAGGATACAGGGGGGCCCTCCCGTACTTC
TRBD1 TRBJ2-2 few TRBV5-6 CASSLWDRWSGELFF TGTGCCAGCAGCTTGTGGGACAGGTGGAGCGGGGAGCTGTTTTTT
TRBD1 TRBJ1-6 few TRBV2 CASSGTGGGSPLHF TGTGCCAGCAGTGGCACAGGGGGTGGGTCACCCCTCCACTTT
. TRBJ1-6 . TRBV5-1 CASRSGSQGNSPLHF TGCGCCAGCAGGTCGGGTTCCCAAGGGAATTCACCCCTCCACTTT
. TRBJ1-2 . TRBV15 CATSRDWGQGYGYTF TGTGCCACCAGCAGAGATTGGGGGCAGGGCTATGGCTACACCTTC
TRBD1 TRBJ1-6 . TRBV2 CASSVRTGGSSPLHF TGTGCCAGCAGTGTTAGGACAGGGGGAAGTTCACCCCTCCACTTT
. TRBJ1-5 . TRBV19 CASQWAVTASQPQHF TGTGCCAGCCAGTGGGCCGTCACAGCTAGCCAGCCCCAGCATTTT
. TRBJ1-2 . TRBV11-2 CASSLGGAAPMDGYTF TGTGCCAGCAGCTTAGGAGGGGCAGCGCCGATGGATGGCTACACCTTC
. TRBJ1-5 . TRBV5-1 CASSLASGNQPQHF TGCGCCAGCAGCTTGGCCTCAGGGAATCAGCCCCAGCATTTT
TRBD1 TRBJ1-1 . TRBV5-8 CASSLQGTEAFF TGTGCCAGCAGCCTACAGGGGACTGAAGCTTTCTTT
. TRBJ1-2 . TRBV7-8 CASSTGVTYGYTF TGTGCCAGCAGCACCGGGGTAACCTATGGCTACACCTTC
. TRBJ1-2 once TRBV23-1 CASSQSRLGHYGYTF TGCGCCAGCAGTCAATCGAGGCTCGGGCACTATGGCTACACCTTC
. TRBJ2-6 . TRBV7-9 CASTVSSRANVLTF TGTGCCAGCACCGTTTCTTCCCGGGCCAACGTCCTGACTTTC
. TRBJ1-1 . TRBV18 CASSPLEWTITGDTEAFF TGTGCCAGCTCACCATTAGAATGGACAATTACGGGAGACACTGAAGCTTTCTTT
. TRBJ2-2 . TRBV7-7 CASSFNLGAGPGELFF TGTGCCAGCAGCTTTAATTTAGGTGCGGGGCCCGGGGAGCTGTTTTTT